Below, 24 T cell receptor beta chains from the same sample are listed, as sequenced in a study of T-cell memory formation after mild COVID-19. TCRdb re-derived calls from the 5' RACE reads in MiXCR, one entry per CDR3 protein. The table lists approximately 250,000 distinct CDR3 sequences, around 16% of them singletons. Sequencing was done on a sample of PBMCs or a T cell subset sorted from them (not recorded which). Every receptor here comes from a young man who had mild COVID-19 (a few samples of this study predate the infection). Cell type and time point are not known.

This clonotype was seen a few times. J is TRBJ2-2 and V is TRBV5-1, with D possibly called TRBD1 or TRBD2 (5 bases each). Germline values: CDR1 SGHRS, CDR2 YFSETQ. Trimming shortened V by 3 bases and J by 6 bases, and 15 bases separated the two germline ends. This CDR3 contains 15 residues. This CDR3 reads CASSYDLGESGELFF. The CDR3 region has the DNA TGCGCCAGCAGCTACGACCTGGGGGAGTCCGGGGAGCTGTTTTTT.

The chain combines TRBV5-5 with TRBJ1-5; D is unresolved. Germline values: CDR1 SGHKS, CDR2 YYEKEE (reference sequence). Trimming removed 1 base at V and 7 bases at J, with 18 bases between. The CDR3 covers 16 residues. The CDR3 sequence is CASSLIVAARGQPQHF. The CDR3 DNA is TGTGCCAGCAGCTTGATTGTGGCAGCTCGAGGGCAGCCCCAGCATTTT.

The chain joins TRBV4-1 to TRBJ1-6; D uncertain. The germline V gene has CDR1 MGHRA and CDR2 YSYEKL. The CDR3 consists of 13 residues. Trimming cost V 0 bases and J 13 bases, with 10 bases left between them. The CDR3 loop reads CASSQDGAGPLHF. The CDR3 bases are TGCGCCAGCAGCCAAGATGGCGCGGGGCCCCTCCACTTT.

This clonotype was detected ten times or more. The rearrangement joins TRBV5-6 to TRBJ2-7, with D maybe TRBD2 (6 bases). V dropped 2 bases and J dropped 3 bases, with 9 bases sitting between them. The CDR3 consists of 13 residues. Germline V lookup: CDR1 SGHDT, CDR2 YYEEEE. The CDR3 region is CASSFYSGYEQYV. The CDR3 DNA is TGTGCCAGCAGCTTTTATAGCGGCTACGAGCAGTACGTC.

This clonotype was detected once. The chain uses TRBV27 and TRBJ2-7, with 8 bases identical to TRBD2. Germline CDR1 reads MNHEY; CDR2 reads SMNVEV (reference sequence). Trimming cost V 6 bases and J 0 bases; bases outside gene matches: 7. This CDR3 has 15 residues. The CDR3 DNA is TGTGCCAGCAGCGAGCGGGGGAGGGGCTCCTACGAGCAGTACGTC. Translation gives CASSERGRGSYEQYV.

This clonotype was counted between two and nine times. V usage is TRBV4-3 and J usage is TRBJ2-5; 10 bases are shared with TRBD2. V was clipped by 5 bases and J by 5 bases; unmatched bases: 5. The germline V gene encodes CDR1 LGHNA and CDR2 YSLEER. The CDR3 sequence is 14 residues long. Here the CDR3 reads CASSRSGGEETQYF. DNA of the CDR3: TGCGCCAGCAGCAGAAGCGGGGGGGAGGAGACCCAGTACTTC.

This clonotype was seen a few times. CDR3 sequence: CASSTTGTDTQYF. DNA of the CDR3: TGTGCCAGCAGTACGACAGGGACAGATACGCAGTATTTT. V usage is TRBV12-3 or TRBV12-4 and J usage is TRBJ2-3, with 7 bases fitting TRBD1. This CDR3 contains 13 residues. Unmatched junction bases numbered 2, after V lost 5 bases and J lost 3 bases.

The sample holds a few counts of this clonotype. J is TRBJ2-3 and V is TRBV5-1; maybe TRBD1 (6 bases). The germline V gene has CDR1 SGHRS and CDR2 YFSETQ. V was pared by 1 base and J by 1 base, with 13 bases between. CDR3 length: 16 amino acids. Here the CDR3 reads CASSLLLDSRTDTQYF. The DNA of the CDR3 is TGCGCCAGCAGCTTGCTTTTGGACAGCCGCACAGATACGCAGTATTTT.

This chain links TRBV4-1 with TRBJ1-5; D not certain. The CDR3 consists of 17 residues. Germline assignment: CDR1 MGHRA and CDR2 YSYEKL. The V gene lost 4 bases and the J gene lost 0 bases, with 16 bases spanning the gap. CDR3 nucleotides: TGCGCCAGCAGCCCTTTGGGCCAGCCAAATAGCAATCAGCCCCAGCATTTT. Translating it yields CASSPLGQPNSNQPQHF.

CDR3 coding DNA: TGTGCCAGCAGCTTCGAGGGATGGAACACTGAAGCTTTCTTT. Translating it yields CASSFEGWNTEAFF. The genes are TRBV7-2 and TRBJ1-1; D unclear. Trimming took off 3 bases at V and 1 base at J, with 9 bases between the two ends. The CDR3 length is 14 residues. Germline V gene sequence: CDR1 SGHTA, CDR2 FQGNSA.

This clonotype was seen a few times. The gene calls are TRBV6-5 and TRBJ1-6; 7 bases are a match to TRBD1. The CDR3 covers 15 residues. Per germline, CDR1 MNHEY and CDR2 SVGAGI. J gave up 7 bases and V 0 bases, and 3 bases lay outside the gene matches. The CDR3 reads CASSYSTGLNSPLHF. CDR3 bases: TGTGCCAGCAGTTACTCGACAGGGTTGAATTCACCCCTCCACTTT.

The J gene is TRBJ2-4, the V gene TRBV12-3 or TRBV12-4; no clear D gene. V was clipped by 6 bases and J by 2 bases, with 5 bases between them. The CDR3 covers 12 residues. The DNA of the CDR3 is TGTGCCAGCAGCCCCACCAAAAACATTCAGTACTTC. Residues: CASSPTKNIQYF.

This sequence joins TRBV7-3 and TRBJ1-1; maybe TRBD1 (5 bases). Trimming shortened V by 7 bases and J by 2 bases, and 29 bases separated the two germline ends. This CDR3 has 19 amino acids. Germline V lookup: CDR1 SGHTA, CDR2 FQGTGA. CDR3 sequence reads: CASNPGPGGGRLPNTEAFF. The CDR3 DNA sequence: TGTGCCAGCAACCCGGGCCCTGGGGGGGGACGGTTACCAAACACTGAAGCTTTCTTT. The variable domain in full, completed from reference TRBV7-3 and TRBJ1-1, reads GAGVSQTPSNKVTEKGKYVELRCDPISGHTALYWYRQSLGQGPEFLIYFQGTGAADDSGLPNDRFFAVRPEGSVSTLKIQRTERGDSAVYLCASNPGPGGGRLPNTEAFFGQGTRLTVV.

The chain is built from TRBV28 and TRBJ1-1; the D is unclear. Germline assignment: CDR1 MDHEN and CDR2 SYDVKM. Trimming stripped 2 bases from V and 12 bases from J, with 16 bases between. The CDR3 consists of 13 residues. Here the CDR3 DNA reads TGTGCCAGCAGTTTAGGTTTTGGAGGGCGAACTTTCTTT. Translating gives CASSLGFGGRTFF. The full variable domain, its missing parts supplied by reference TRBV28 and TRBJ1-1, is DVKVTQSSRYLVKRTGEKVFLECVQDMDHENMFWYRQDPGLGLRLIYFSYDVKMKEKGDIPEGYSVSREKKERFSLILESASTNQTSMYLCASSLGFGGRTFFGQGTRLTVV.

The chain carries TRBV15 and TRBJ2-7, with D perhaps assigned TRBD1 or TRBD2 (5 bases each). Trimming left V 1 base short and J 2 bases short, with 12 bases between. Germline V CDR1 and CDR2: LNHNV, YYDKDF (reference sequence). The CDR3 runs to 15 residues. DNA of the CDR3: TGTGCCACCAGCAGAGGAAGGGGACGGACCTACGAGCAGTACTTC. This translates into CATSRGRGRTYEQYF.

This clonotype was seen only a few times. V and J are TRBV6-5 and TRBJ2-5, with D possibly being TRBD1 (6 bases). V lost 2 bases, J lost 2 bases, and 15 bases lay in between. CDR1 and CDR2 from the germline V gene are MNHEY and SVGAGI. There are 16 residues in the CDR3. For the CDR3, the DNA is TGTGCCAGCAGTTACCCCTCACTGACAGGTCAAGAGACCCAGTACTTC. It specifies CASSYPSLTGQETQYF.

The chain combines TRBV5-4 with TRBJ2-7; 8 bases map to TRBD2. The germline V gene has CDR1 SGHNT and CDR2 YYREEE (reference sequence). Losses at the gene ends were 2 bases for V and 2 bases for J; bases not matched to a gene: 9. The CDR3 loop spans 16 amino acids. The chain's CDR3 is CASSFIVAGTTYEQYF. The CDR3 coding sequence is TGTGCCAGCAGCTTCATAGTAGCGGGGACCACCTACGAGCAGTACTTC.

This clonotype has a handful of counts. The chain has TRBV7-2 and TRBJ2-5; 11 nucleotides align to TRBD1. CDR3 length: 17 amino acids. From germline, CDR1 is SGHTA and CDR2 FQGNSA. Trimming at V came to 4 bases and at J to 4 bases, leaving 11 bases not matched to a gene. The CDR3 DNA reads TGTGCCAGCAGCTCCCTGCCTAGAGGGACAGGGGGAGAGACCCAGTACTTC. Its translation is CASSSLPRGTGGETQYF.

V usage is TRBV7-3 and J usage is TRBJ2-5; D possibly corresponds to TRBD2 (6 bases). Trimming removed 5 bases from V and 6 bases from J, with 13 bases in between. The germline gives CDR1 SGHTA, CDR2 FQGTGA. CDR3 length: 13 residues. Here the CDR3 reads CASSPRGGQTQYF. The CDR3 DNA is TGTGCCAGCAGCCCGCGGGGCGGGCAGACCCAGTACTTC.

This clonotype was counted a few times. The gene calls are TRBV21-1 and TRBJ2-3; TRBD1 was called by the table and not checked on the DNA. TRBV21-1 is given as a pseudogene. The CDR3 covers 17 residues. The CDR3 nucleotides are TGTGCCAGCAGCAATCCAATTGCCCCCACCCAGGCAGATACGCAGTATTTT. It translates to CASSNPIAPTQADTQYF.

This clonotype came up many times. The chain joins TRBV7-9 to TRBJ2-3, with D unresolved. Per the germline V gene, CDR1 is SEHNR and CDR2 is FQNEAQ (reference sequence). Trimming shortened V by 3 bases and J by 2 bases, and 12 bases separated the two germline ends. The CDR3 length is 15 residues. The CDR3: CASSFGTDPTDTQYF. CDR3 in DNA: TGTGCCAGCAGCTTCGGCACGGACCCCACAGATACGCAGTATTTT.

The chain recombines TRBV4-1 with TRBJ2-3, with 8 positions matching TRBD2. Per the germline V gene, CDR1 is MGHRA and CDR2 is YSYEKL. This CDR3 contains 16 residues. V shed 7 bases, J shed 5 bases, and the junction held 14 bases outside the gene matches. This CDR3 reads CASTRTGGLGLDTQYF. CDR3 nucleotides: TGCGCCAGCACCCGGACTGGGGGACTAGGGCTAGATACGCAGTATTTT.

This clonotype came up a few times. The rearrangement joins TRBV7-2 to TRBJ2-7; 7 bases are shared with TRBD1. The CDR3 length is 15 residues. Unmatched junction bases numbered 16, after V lost 5 bases and J lost 9 bases. CDR1 and CDR2 from the germline V gene are SGHTA and FQGNSA. This CDR3 reads CASSPSRQGSEGQYF. Written as DNA, the CDR3 is TGTGCCAGCAGCCCCTCCCGACAGGGAAGTGAAGGGCAGTACTTC.

This clonotype was seen a few times. V usage is TRBV20-1 and J usage is TRBJ2-7, with D hard to call. The CDR3 is made up of 12 amino acids. Germline CDR1 reads DFQATT; CDR2 reads SNEGSKA (reference sequence). V dropped 4 bases and J dropped 0 bases, with 7 bases sitting between them. The CDR3 DNA is TGCAGTGCTACTCGGAACTCCTACGAGCAGTACTTC. It translates to CSATRNSYEQYF.